A single sample gave rise to the 5 T cell receptor beta chains below, sequenced in a study of blood T cells in healthy people across ages. Together with a sample-barcoded 5' primer, a J-beta primer mix was included in a second PCR lasting roughly 6 to 12 cycles. Each CDR3 protein is one row after TCRdb ran MiXCR on the 5' RACE reads. The sample shows 1.8 million or so distinct CDR3 sequences, about 39% of them seen only once. Sequencing input: blood. The receptor set was obtained from a human donor in good health.

This clonotype was seen a handful of times. CDR3: CASRGGRDQPQHF. In nucleotides, the CDR3 is TGTGCCAGCAGGGGGGGCCGGGATCAGCCCCAGCATTTT. This rearrangement joins TRBV2 to TRBJ1-5; TRBD1 might be the D (6 bases). Per the germline V gene, CDR1 is SNHLY and CDR2 is FYNNEI. V dropped 6 bases and J dropped 5 bases, with 11 bases sitting between them. CDR3 length: 13 amino acids.

The gene calls are TRBV7-9 and TRBJ1-3; no clear D gene. Looked up from germline, CDR1 is SEHNR and CDR2 is FQNEAQ (reference sequence). The CDR3 contains 14 residues. V was pared by 5 bases and J by 4 bases, with 12 bases between. CDR3 coding DNA: TGTGCCAGCAGCCCGACCCCCGGCGGAAACACCATATATTTT. Amino acids: CASSPTPGGNTIYF.

A word on this clonotype: Its ends do not fully match the called genes, so a read error is possible. The rearrangement joins TRBV15 to TRBJ1-2; D is ambiguous. Germline CDR1 and CDR2: LNHNV and YYDKDF (reference sequence). The CDR3 covers 13 residues. The CDR3 DNA reads TGTGCCACCAGCGGAGATCTGCGCTATGGCTACACCTTC. Translated: CATSGDLRYGYTF.

The CDR3 coding sequence is TGTGCCAGCAGCTTAGCGGAAAGACTCGGCGGCTACACCTTC. Translating it yields CASSLAERLGGYTF. The J gene is TRBJ1-2, the V gene TRBV7-2, with D unclear. The ends were cut back, 0 bases at V and 8 bases at J, with 13 bases in the middle. CDR3 length: 14 residues. The germline V gene has CDR1 SGHTA and CDR2 FQGNSA.

The V gene is TRBV20-1, the J gene TRBJ2-5, with D perhaps assigned TRBD1 or TRBD2 (6 bases each). Germline-derived CDR1 and CDR2 are DFQATT and SNEGSKA (reference sequence). CDR3 size: 15 residues. With 8 bases removed from V and 11 bases from J, the gap between germline ends came to 30 bases. CDR3 coding DNA: TGCAGTCCCGGTGGGGGGCGGACGCAATACAATGAGCAGTACTTC. Amino acid sequence: CSPGGGRTQYNEQYF.